The clone carrying this T cell receptor beta chain was seen a handful of times. Its specificity is unknown. The data derive from a study of T cells in localized non-small cell lung cancer. Regarding the study as a whole: Longer overall survival was linked to higher blood T cell density. Uninvolved neighboring lung showed the greatest T cell clonality, exceeding tumor.

Trimming cost V 2 bases and J 3 bases, with 4 bases left between them. This CDR3 has 13 amino acids. The germline gives CDR1 SGHTA, CDR2 FQGTGA. Some clones are missing from TCRdb's copy, which holds only in-frame ones; the method was immunoSEQ multiplex PCR. The sample shows about 11,000 clones, roughly 80% of them seen only once. The sequences come from peripheral blood mononuclear cells, collected before any cancer treatment. The receptor comes from an older female donor with stage II lung adenocarcinoma. The V and J genes are TRBV7-3 and TRBJ2-2; D is uncertain. CDR3 protein: CASSLYDTGELFF. CDR3 nucleotide sequence: TGTGCCAGCAGCTTATACGACACCGGGGAGCTGTTTTTT.